There are many counts of the clone carrying this T cell receptor beta chain. TCRdb passed the 5' RACE reads through MiXCR, listing each CDR3 protein once. The repertoire has more than 35,000 distinct CDR3 sequences, roughly 5.5% of them found once; the top ten carry under 30%. The sample is drawn from a study of spatial heterogeneity in lung cancer. Germline V lookup: CDR1 SGHNT, CDR2 YYREEE (reference sequence). The CDR3 covers 18 residues. Trimming cost V 0 bases and J 4 bases, with 19 bases left between them. Time point in this sample: sample taken at primary tumor resection. Tumor, nontumor lung or frozen PBMC supplied whole RNA that was sequenced unsorted.

The receptor comes from a female donor with early-stage non-small cell lung cancer. Material: PBMCs, obtained at surgery. The V gene is TRBV5-4, the J gene TRBJ2-2; weak D call: TRBD1 (6 bases). CDR3 in amino acids: CASSLGSLTGSGTGELFF. The CDR3, as DNA: TGTGCCAGCAGCTTGGGGAGTTTGACAGGTTCGGGCACCGGGGAGCTGTTTTTT.